This T cell receptor beta chain was captured by sequencing in a study of blood T cell repertoires in COVID-19. Looking at the study overall: Samples came from the United States, Italy and Spain, spanning acute and convalescent COVID-19. Sources were T cells, B-cell-depleted T cells, or PBMCs; the material itself was cDNA or gDNA.

There are 13 residues in the CDR3. V was trimmed by 4 bases and J by 4 bases, leaving 10 bases between them. The germline V gene has CDR1 LNHDA and CDR2 SQIVND (reference sequence). Per the original data handling: How many nucleated cells were present was estimated from reference gene primer amplification. The assay was immunoSEQ multiplex PCR, and TCRdb's table has in-frame clones only and misses some. Clonal size and the V and J genes are those of that table, whereas D and trimming came from the DNA. The table records approximately 350,000 clones, 80% to 90% of them present only once. The receptor comes from a man between 35 and 55 years old with acute or convalescent COVID-19. The specimen was peripheral blood. The chain carries TRBV19 and TRBJ1-2; D is perhaps TRBD1 (6 bases). The chain's CDR3 is CASSKQGSYGYTF. The DNA of the CDR3 is TGTGCCAGTAGTAAACAGGGCTCCTATGGCTACACCTTC.